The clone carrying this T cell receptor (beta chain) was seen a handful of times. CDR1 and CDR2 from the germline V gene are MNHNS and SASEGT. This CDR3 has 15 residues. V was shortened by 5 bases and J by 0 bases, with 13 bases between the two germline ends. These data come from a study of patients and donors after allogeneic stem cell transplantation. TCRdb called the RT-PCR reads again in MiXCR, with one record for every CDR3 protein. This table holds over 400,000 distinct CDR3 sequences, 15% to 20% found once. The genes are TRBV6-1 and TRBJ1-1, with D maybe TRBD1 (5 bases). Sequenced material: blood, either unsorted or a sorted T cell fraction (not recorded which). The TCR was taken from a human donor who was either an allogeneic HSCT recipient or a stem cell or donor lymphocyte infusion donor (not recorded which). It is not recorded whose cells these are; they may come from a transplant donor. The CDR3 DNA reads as TGTGCCAGCAGTCAGACGGGACTGCTGAACACTGAAGCTTTCTTT. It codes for CASSQTGLLNTEAFF.